The clone carrying this T cell receptor beta chain showed up just a few times. RNA extraction was followed by reverse transcription into cDNA, which acted as the sequencing template. Libraries were prepared by immunoSEQ multiplex PCR; TCRdb keeps only in-frame clonotypes and omits some of them. Of 150,000 to 200,000 clones listed, about 51% were seen once; the top ten hold roughly 9.1%. Treatment indicated: oral pan-JAK inhibitor, 5-10 mg twice daily. The data belong to a study of CD8+ T cells in alopecia areata. Germline V CDR1 and CDR2: SGHVS, FQNEAQ. The V gene lost 5 bases and the J gene lost 0 bases, with 8 bases spanning the gap. This CDR3 has 13 amino acids.

The rearrangement links TRBV7-8 to TRBJ2-7; D unclear. This receptor was identified in a human donor with alopecia areata. The sample consisted of CD8+ T cells sorted from blood, taken at approximately week 51, from a patient treated with tofacitinib. CDR3 amino acids: CASSLMTSYEQYF. CDR3 nucleotide sequence: TGTGCCAGCAGCCTCATGACCTCCTACGAGCAGTACTTC.